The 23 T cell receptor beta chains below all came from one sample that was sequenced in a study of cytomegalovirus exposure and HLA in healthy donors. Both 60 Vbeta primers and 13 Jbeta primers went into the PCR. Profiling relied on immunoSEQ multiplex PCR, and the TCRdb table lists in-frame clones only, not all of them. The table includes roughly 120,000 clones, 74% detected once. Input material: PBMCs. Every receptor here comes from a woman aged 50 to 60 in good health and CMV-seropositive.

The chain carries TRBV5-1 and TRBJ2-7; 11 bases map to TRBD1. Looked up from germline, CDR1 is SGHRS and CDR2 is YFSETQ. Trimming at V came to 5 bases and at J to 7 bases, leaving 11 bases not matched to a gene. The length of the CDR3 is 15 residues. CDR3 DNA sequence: TGCGCCAGCAGTCCATCGGGACAGGGGGTTGGAGAGCAGTACTTC. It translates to CASSPSGQGVGEQYF.

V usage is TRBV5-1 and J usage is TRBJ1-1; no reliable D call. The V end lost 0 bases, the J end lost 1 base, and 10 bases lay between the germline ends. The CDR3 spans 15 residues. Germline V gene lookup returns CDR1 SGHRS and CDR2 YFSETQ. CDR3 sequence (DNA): TGCGCCAGCAGCTTGGGAGGGCTCGGGAACACTGAAGCTTTCTTT. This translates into CASSLGGLGNTEAFF.

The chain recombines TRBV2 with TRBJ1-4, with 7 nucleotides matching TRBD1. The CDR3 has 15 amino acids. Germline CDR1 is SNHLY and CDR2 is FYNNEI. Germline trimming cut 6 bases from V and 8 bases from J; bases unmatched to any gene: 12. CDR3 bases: TGTGCCAGCAGAAAAAGACAGGGCCAGGGGGAAAAACTGTTTTTT. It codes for CASRKRQGQGEKLFF. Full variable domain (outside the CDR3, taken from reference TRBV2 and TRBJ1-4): EPEVTQTPSHQVTQMGQEVILRCVPISNHLYFYWYRQILGQKVEFLVSFYNNEISEKSEIFDDQFSVERPDGSNFTLKIRSTKLEDSAMYFCASRKRQGQGEKLFFGSGTQLSVL.

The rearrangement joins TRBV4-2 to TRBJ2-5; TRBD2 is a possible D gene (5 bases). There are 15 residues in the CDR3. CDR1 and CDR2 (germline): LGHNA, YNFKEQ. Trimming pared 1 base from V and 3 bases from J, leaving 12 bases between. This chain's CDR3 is CASSQVVLGKETQYF. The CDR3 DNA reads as TGTGCCAGCAGCCAAGTGGTGCTCGGGAAAGAGACCCAGTACTTC.

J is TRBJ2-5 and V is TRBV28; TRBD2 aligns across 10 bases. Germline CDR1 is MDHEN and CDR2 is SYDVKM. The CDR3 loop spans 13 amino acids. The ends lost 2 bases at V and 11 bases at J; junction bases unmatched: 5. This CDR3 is CASSLPSGREQYF. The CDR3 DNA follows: TGTGCCAGCAGTTTACCTAGCGGGAGAGAGCAGTACTTC.

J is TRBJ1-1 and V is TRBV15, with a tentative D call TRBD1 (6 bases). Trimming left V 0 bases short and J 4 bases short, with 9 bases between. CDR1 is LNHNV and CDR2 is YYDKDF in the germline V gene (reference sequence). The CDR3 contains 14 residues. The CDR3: CATSRDKGGTEAFF. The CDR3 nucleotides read TGTGCCACCAGCAGAGACAAAGGGGGCACTGAAGCTTTCTTT.

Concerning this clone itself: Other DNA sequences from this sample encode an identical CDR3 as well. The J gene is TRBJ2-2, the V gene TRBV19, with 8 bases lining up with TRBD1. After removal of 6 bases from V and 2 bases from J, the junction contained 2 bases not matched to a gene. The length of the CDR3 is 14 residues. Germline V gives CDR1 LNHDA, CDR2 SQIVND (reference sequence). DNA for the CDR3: TGTGCCAGTAGCACAGGGGGTAACACCGGGGAGCTGTTTTTT. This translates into CASSTGGNTGELFF. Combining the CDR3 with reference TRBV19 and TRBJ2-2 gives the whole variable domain DGGITQSPKYLFRKEGQNVTLSCEQNLNHDAMYWYRQDPGQGLRLIYYSQIVNDFQKGDIAEGYSVSREKKESFPLTVTSAQKNPTAFYLCASSTGGNTGELFFGEGSRLTVL.

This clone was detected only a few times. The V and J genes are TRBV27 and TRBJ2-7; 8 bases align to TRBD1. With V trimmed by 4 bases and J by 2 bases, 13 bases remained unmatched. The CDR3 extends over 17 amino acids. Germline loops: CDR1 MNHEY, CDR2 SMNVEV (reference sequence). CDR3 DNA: TGTGCCAGCAGTTCCCCGGGACAGGCCATGAAACCCTACGAGCAGTACTTC. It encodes CASSSPGQAMKPYEQYF.

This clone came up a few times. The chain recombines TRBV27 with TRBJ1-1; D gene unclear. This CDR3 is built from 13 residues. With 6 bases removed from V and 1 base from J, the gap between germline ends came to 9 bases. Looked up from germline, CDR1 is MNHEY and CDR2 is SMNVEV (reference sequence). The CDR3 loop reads CASRWSENTEAFF. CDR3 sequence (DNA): TGTGCCAGCAGATGGAGCGAGAACACTGAAGCTTTCTTT.

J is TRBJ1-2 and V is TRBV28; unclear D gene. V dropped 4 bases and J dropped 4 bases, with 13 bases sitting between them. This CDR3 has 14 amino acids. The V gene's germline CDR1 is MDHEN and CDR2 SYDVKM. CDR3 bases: TGTGCCAGCAGTTCGTCAGATTCAGTCTATGGCTACACCTTC. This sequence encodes CASSSSDSVYGYTF.

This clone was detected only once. The DNA for the CDR3 is TGTGCCAGCAGCCATGGGCAAGTCAATCAGCCCCAGCATTTT. Residues: CASSHGQVNQPQHF. The chain couples TRBV7-9 to TRBJ1-5; D remains ambiguous. The CDR3 is 14 residues long. Germline V gives CDR1 SEHNR, CDR2 FQNEAQ (reference sequence). Trimming pared 5 bases from V and 3 bases from J, leaving 11 bases between.

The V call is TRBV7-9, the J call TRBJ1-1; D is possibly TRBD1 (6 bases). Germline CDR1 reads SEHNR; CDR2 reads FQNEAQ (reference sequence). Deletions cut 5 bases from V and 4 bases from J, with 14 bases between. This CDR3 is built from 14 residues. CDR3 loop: CASSNPQGGTEAFF. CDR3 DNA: TGTGCCAGCAGCAACCCACAGGGTGGCACTGAAGCTTTCTTT. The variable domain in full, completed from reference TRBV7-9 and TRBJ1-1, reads DTGVSQNPRHKITKRGQNVTFRCDPISEHNRLYWYRQTLGQGPEFLTYFQNEAQLEKSRLLSDRFSAERPKGSFSTLEIQRTEQGDSAMYLCASSNPQGGTEAFFGQGTRLTVV.

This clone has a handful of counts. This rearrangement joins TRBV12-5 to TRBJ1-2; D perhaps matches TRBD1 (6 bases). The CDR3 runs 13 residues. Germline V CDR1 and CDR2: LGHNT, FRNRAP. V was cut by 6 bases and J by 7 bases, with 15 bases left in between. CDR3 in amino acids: CASGQGIMSGYTF. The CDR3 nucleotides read TGTGCTAGTGGACAGGGCATAATGAGTGGCTACACCTTC.

Here the CDR3 reads CASSESGSSSGNTIYF. The CDR3 DNA reads TGCGCCAGCAGTGAGTCGGGGAGTAGCTCTGGAAACACCATATATTTT. The rearrangement joins TRBV10-2 to TRBJ1-3; no clear D. This CDR3 comprises 16 residues. Trimming cost V 0 bases and J 0 bases, with 9 bases left between them. Germline assignment: CDR1 WSHSY and CDR2 SAAADI.

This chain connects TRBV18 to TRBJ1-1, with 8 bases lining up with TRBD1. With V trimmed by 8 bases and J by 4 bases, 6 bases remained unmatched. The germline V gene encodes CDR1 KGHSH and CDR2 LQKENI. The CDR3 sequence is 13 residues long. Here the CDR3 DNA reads TGTGCCAGCATCAGACAGGGGTCCACTGAAGCTTTCTTT. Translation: CASIRQGSTEAFF.

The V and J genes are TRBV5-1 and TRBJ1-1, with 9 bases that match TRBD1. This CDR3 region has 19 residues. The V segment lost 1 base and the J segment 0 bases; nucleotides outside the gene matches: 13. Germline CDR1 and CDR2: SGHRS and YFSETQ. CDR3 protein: CASSLPGDRALGMNTEAFF. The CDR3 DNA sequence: TGCGCCAGCAGCTTGCCCGGGGACAGGGCGCTTGGTATGAACACTGAAGCTTTCTTT.

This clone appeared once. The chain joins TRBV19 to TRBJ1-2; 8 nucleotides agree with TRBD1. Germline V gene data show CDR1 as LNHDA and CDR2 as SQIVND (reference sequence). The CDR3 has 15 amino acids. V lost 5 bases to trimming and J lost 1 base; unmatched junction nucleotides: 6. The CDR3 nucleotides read TGTGCCAGTAGTCACAGGGACAGGATTAACTATGGCTACACCTTC. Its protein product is CASSHRDRINYGYTF.

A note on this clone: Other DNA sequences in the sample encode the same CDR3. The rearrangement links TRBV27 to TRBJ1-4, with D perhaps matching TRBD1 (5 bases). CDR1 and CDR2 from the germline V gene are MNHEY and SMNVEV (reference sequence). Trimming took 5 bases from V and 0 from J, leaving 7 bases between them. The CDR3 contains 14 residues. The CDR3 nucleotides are TGTGCCAGCAGTCCAGGGTCAACTAATGAAAAACTGTTTTTT. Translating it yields CASSPGSTNEKLFF.

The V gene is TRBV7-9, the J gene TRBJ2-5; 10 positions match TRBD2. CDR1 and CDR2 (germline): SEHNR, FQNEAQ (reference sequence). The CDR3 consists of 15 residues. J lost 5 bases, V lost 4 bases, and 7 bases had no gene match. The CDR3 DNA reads TGTGCCAGCAGCTACCGAGCGGGAGGGGGGGAGACCCAGTACTTC. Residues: CASSYRAGGGETQYF. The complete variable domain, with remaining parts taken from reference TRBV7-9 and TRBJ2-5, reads DTGVSQNPRHKITKRGQNVTFRCDPISEHNRLYWYRQTLGQGPEFLTYFQNEAQLEKSRLLSDRFSAERPKGSFSTLEIQRTEQGDSAMYLCASSYRAGGGETQYFGPGTRLLVL.

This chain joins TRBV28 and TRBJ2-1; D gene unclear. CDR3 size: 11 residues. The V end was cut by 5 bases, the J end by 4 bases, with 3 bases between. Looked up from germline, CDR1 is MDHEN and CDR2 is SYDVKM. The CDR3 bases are TGTGCCAGCAGTCGTTACAATGAGCAGTTCTTC. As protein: CASSRYNEQFF. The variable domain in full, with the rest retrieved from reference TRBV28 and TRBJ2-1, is DVKVTQSSRYLVKRTGEKVFLECVQDMDHENMFWYRQDPGLGLRLIYFSYDVKMKEKGDIPEGYSVSREKKERFSLILESASTNQTSMYLCASSRYNEQFFGPGTRLTVL.

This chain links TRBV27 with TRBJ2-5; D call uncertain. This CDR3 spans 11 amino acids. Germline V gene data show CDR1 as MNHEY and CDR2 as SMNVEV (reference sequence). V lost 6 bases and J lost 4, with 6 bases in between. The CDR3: CASSTGETQYF. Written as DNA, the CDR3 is TGTGCCAGCAGCACGGGAGAGACCCAGTACTTC.

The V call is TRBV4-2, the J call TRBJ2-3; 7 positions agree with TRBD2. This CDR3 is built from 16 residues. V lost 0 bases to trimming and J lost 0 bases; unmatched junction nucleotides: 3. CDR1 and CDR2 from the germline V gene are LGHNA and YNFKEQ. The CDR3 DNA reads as TGTGCCAGCAGCCAAGATGCGGGAGTGAGCACAGATACGCAGTATTTT. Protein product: CASSQDAGVSTDTQYF.

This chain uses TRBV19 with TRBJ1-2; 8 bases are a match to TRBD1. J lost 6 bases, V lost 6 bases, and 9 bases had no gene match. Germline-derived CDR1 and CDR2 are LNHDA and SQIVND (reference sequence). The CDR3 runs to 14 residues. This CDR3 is CASSSDRERDGYTF. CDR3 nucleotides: TGTGCCAGTAGCTCGGACAGGGAGAGAGATGGCTACACCTTC.